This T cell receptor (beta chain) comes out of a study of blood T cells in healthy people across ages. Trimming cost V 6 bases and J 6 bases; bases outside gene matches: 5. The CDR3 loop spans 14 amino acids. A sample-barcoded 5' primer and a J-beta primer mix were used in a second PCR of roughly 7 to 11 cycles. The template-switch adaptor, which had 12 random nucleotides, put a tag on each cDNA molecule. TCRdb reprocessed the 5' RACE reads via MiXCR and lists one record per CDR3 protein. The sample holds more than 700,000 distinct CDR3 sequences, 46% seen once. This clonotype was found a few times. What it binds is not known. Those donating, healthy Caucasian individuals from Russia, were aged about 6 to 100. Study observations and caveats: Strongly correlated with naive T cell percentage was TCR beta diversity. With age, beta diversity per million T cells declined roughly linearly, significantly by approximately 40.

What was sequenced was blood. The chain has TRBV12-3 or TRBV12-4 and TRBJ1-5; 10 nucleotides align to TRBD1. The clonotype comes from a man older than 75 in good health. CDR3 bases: TGTGCCAGCAGCTATGGGACAGGGGTTCAGCCCCAGCATTTT. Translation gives CASSYGTGVQPQHF.